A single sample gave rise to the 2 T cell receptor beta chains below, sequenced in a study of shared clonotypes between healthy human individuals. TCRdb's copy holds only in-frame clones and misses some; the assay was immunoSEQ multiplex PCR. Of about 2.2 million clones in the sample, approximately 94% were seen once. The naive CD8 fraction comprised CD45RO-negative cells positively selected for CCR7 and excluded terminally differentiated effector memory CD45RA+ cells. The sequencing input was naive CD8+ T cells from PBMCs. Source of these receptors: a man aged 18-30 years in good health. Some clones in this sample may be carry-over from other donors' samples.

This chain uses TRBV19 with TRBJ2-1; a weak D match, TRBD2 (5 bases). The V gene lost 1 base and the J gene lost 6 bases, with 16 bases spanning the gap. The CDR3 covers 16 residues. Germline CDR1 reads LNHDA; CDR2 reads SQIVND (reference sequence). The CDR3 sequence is CASSIVGLALSNEQFF. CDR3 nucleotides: TGTGCCAGTAGTATAGTGGGCCTAGCCCTTTCCAATGAGCAGTTCTTC. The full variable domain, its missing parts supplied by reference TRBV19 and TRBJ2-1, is DGGITQSPKYLFRKEGQNVTLSCEQNLNHDAMYWYRQDPGQGLRLIYYSQIVNDFQKGDIAEGYSVSREKKESFPLTVTSAQKNPTAFYLCASSIVGLALSNEQFFGPGTRLTVL.

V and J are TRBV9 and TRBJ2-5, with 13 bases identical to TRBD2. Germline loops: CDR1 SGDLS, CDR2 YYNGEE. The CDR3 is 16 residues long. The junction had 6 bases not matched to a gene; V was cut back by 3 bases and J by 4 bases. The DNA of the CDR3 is TGTGCCAGCAGCGAGGGACTAGCGGGAATCACAGAGACCCAGTACTTC. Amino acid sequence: CASSEGLAGITETQYF.